The 17 T cell receptor beta chains listed next were all sequenced from one sample in a study of T cell responses to AZD1222 COVID-19 vaccine. Generated by immunoSEQ multiplex PCR, the TCRdb table keeps only in-frame clones and is missing some. The table has about 150,000 clones, 88% seen once. The specimen comprised peripheral blood, sampled on day 0 of AZD1222 vaccination. The receptors come from an adult in good health.

The CDR3 loop reads CASSPGFVTEAFF. Written as DNA, the CDR3 is TGTGCCAGCTCTCCAGGGTTCGTCACTGAAGCTTTCTTT. This chain uses TRBV5-4 with TRBJ1-1, with a possible D match to TRBD1 (5 bases). The CDR3 is made up of 13 amino acids. Looked up from germline, CDR1 is SGHNT and CDR2 is YYREEE (reference sequence). Deletions cut 7 bases from V and 4 bases from J, with 14 bases between.

V is TRBV2 and J is TRBJ1-6; D call uncertain. Germline V gene sequence: CDR1 SNHLY, CDR2 FYNNEI. V lost 2 bases, J lost 0 bases, and 8 bases lay in between. The CDR3 is 16 residues long. The CDR3 protein is CASSESRSSYNSPLHF. The DNA for the CDR3 is TGTGCCAGCAGTGAATCTAGGAGCTCCTATAATTCACCCCTCCACTTT.

The chain recombines TRBV11-2 with TRBJ1-5; 7 positions agree with TRBD1. Germline CDR1 SGHAT, CDR2 FQNNGV. CDR3 length: 16 amino acids. The ends lost 4 bases at V and 2 bases at J; junction bases unmatched: 8. The CDR3 DNA reads as TGTGCCAGCAGCTCAAAGGCCGGGACAGGCAATCAGCCCCAGCATTTT. It yields the protein CASSSKAGTGNQPQHF.

The chain employs TRBV5-5 and TRBJ2-5, with D uncertain. V was cut by 1 base and J by 5 bases, with 3 bases left in between. Germline CDR1 reads SGHKS; CDR2 reads YYEKEE (reference sequence). The CDR3 is 11 amino acids. The CDR3 protein is CASSLIETQYF. CDR3 coding DNA: TGTGCCAGCAGCTTGATTGAGACCCAGTACTTC.

The chain couples TRBV6-5 to TRBJ2-1; 8 nucleotides align to TRBD1. The germline V gene encodes CDR1 MNHEY and CDR2 SVGAGI. The CDR3 contains 11 residues. The chain's CDR3 is CSGGGYNEQFF. CDR3 nucleotides: TGTTCAGGGGGCGGATACAATGAGCAGTTCTTC.

V is TRBV4-2 and J is TRBJ2-5; the match to TRBD1 covers 7 bases. Per germline, CDR1 LGHNA and CDR2 YNFKEQ. This CDR3 region has 15 residues. V shed 4 bases and J 2 bases; nucleotides not matched to a gene: 7. The CDR3 region has the DNA TGTGCCAGCAGCCGGGCAGGGGGTTATCAAGAGACCCAGTACTTC. Amino acids: CASSRAGGYQETQYF.

The chain employs TRBV28 and TRBJ2-7; 7 bases line up with TRBD1. The junction had 2 bases not matched to a gene; V was cut back by 2 bases and J by 7 bases. This CDR3 has 12 amino acids. CDR1 is MDHEN and CDR2 is SYDVKM in the germline V gene. The chain's CDR3 is CASSLETGEQYF. The CDR3 nucleotides read TGTGCCAGCAGTTTAGAGACAGGGGAGCAGTACTTC.

In nucleotides, the CDR3 is TGTGCCAGCAGCGTAACCAGCGGGGTTTCAGATACGCAGTATTTT. Amino acid sequence: CASSVTSGVSDTQYF. The J gene is TRBJ2-3, the V gene TRBV9; 7 bases are a match to TRBD2. Germline CDR1 SGDLS, CDR2 YYNGEE. The CDR3 has 15 amino acids. Trimming took 1 base from V and 4 from J; bases not matched to a gene: 6.

The V call is TRBV7-8, the J call TRBJ2-7, with 9 bases identical to TRBD1. CDR3 length: 16 residues. Trimming removed 5 bases from V and 0 bases from J; junction bases left unmatched: 8. In germline, CDR1 is SGHVS, CDR2 FQNEAQ. The CDR3 DNA sequence: TGTGCCAGCAGCCCGCACAGGGGGCATAGCTCCTACGAGCAGTACTTC. Translating gives CASSPHRGHSSYEQYF.

The chain carries TRBV7-8 and TRBJ1-1; D gene uncertain. Trimming shortened V by 3 bases and J by 2 bases, and 10 bases separated the two germline ends. The length of the CDR3 is 14 residues. In germline, CDR1 is SGHVS, CDR2 FQNEAQ. The CDR3 is CASSFKRANTEAFF. CDR3 coding DNA: TGTGCCAGCAGCTTTAAGCGGGCCAACACTGAAGCTTTCTTT.

The J gene is TRBJ2-7, the V gene TRBV27, with D possibly matching TRBD1 (5 bases). Between the trimmed V and J ends, which lost 4 bases and 0 bases, there was a span of 7 bases. This CDR3 has 13 amino acids. The germline V gene encodes CDR1 MNHEY and CDR2 SMNVEV (reference sequence). The CDR3 sequence: CASSSTVSYEQYF. The DNA of the CDR3 is TGTGCCAGCAGTTCGACAGTCTCCTACGAGCAGTACTTC.

The genes are TRBV3-1 (or the pseudogene TRBV3-2) and TRBJ1-1, with a weak D call TRBD1 (6 bases). Germline CDR1 is LGHDT and CDR2 is YNNKEL (reference sequence). This CDR3 has 15 residues. Trimming left V 0 bases short and J 5 bases short, with 13 bases between. The CDR3, as DNA: TGTGCCAGCAGCCAAGATCTGAGGGGGAAAACTGAAGCTTTCTTT. Amino acids: CASSQDLRGKTEAFF.

This clone was seen a single time. The chain combines TRBV10-3 with TRBJ1-1; D is ambiguous. V lost 9 bases, J lost 5 bases, and 13 bases lay in between. Germline V gene lookup returns CDR1 ENHRY and CDR2 SYGVKD. The CDR3 has 12 amino acids. The CDR3 protein is CAIRSWATEAFF. In DNA, the CDR3 is TGTGCCATAAGATCCTGGGCTACTGAAGCTTTCTTT.

This chain links TRBV6-5 with TRBJ1-3; TRBD1 agrees at 12 bases. CDR3 length: 15 amino acids. The germline V gene encodes CDR1 MNHEY and CDR2 SVGAGI. Trimming cost V 6 bases and J 1 base; bases outside gene matches: 1. CDR3 protein: CASRGQGASGNTIYF. The CDR3 nucleotides are TGTGCCAGCAGGGGACAGGGGGCATCTGGAAACACCATATATTTT.

This chain joins TRBV7-9 and TRBJ2-1; no definite D call. Germline lookup yields CDR1 SEHNR and CDR2 FQNEAQ (reference sequence). The V and J ends lost 1 base and 5 bases respectively, with 12 bases between them. The CDR3 loop spans 15 amino acids. The CDR3 loop reads CASSLGEVGHNEQFF. CDR3 sequence (DNA): TGTGCCAGCAGCTTAGGAGAAGTGGGTCACAATGAGCAGTTCTTC.

The chain recombines TRBV7-8 with TRBJ1-1; maybe TRBD1 (5 bases). V was shortened by 2 bases and J by 1 base, with 11 bases between the two germline ends. This CDR3 has 15 amino acids. The germline V gene has CDR1 SGHVS and CDR2 FQNEAQ. The CDR3 reads CASSLSGRTNTEAFF. CDR3 DNA sequence: TGTGCCAGCAGCTTATCGGGACGGACGAACACTGAAGCTTTCTTT.

This clone came up once. The rearrangement links TRBV7-8 to TRBJ1-5; possibly TRBD1 for D (6 bases). Trimming shortened V by 0 bases and J by 0 bases, and 9 bases separated the two germline ends. The germline CDR1 and CDR2 sequences are SGHVS and FQNEAQ. This CDR3 is 16 amino acids long. CDR3 DNA: TGTGCCAGCAGCTTAGCGCCAGGGGCTAGCAATCAGCCCCAGCATTTT. This encodes CASSLAPGASNQPQHF.